This T cell receptor beta chain stems from a study of human T cells and chemical hapten exposure. Study summary: Minor pooled library volume differences mainly drove per-sample TCR yield variation.

Described time point: healthy volunteer bleed at 2 weeks. Someone pulled total RNA out of unfractionated whole blood. The study's findings and limits: TCRs at a frequency above 1 in 1000 stayed unchanged with DPC sensitization.

TCRdb reanalysed the RACE reads using MiXCR and keeps one entry per CDR3 protein. The sample shows around 130,000 distinct CDR3 sequences, approximately 9.1% of them seen only once. The V gene lost 2 bases and the J gene lost 1 base, with 8 bases spanning the gap. The CDR3 has 14 residues. This clonotype was detected many times. Its antigen is unidentified. The specimen was whole blood. The TCR was taken from a male donor in good health. Some clones in this sample may be carry-over from other donors' samples. V is TRBV12-3 or TRBV12-4 and J is TRBJ2-5; D is perhaps TRBD2 (5 bases). Written as DNA, the CDR3 is TGTGCCAGCAGTTTAAGTGGGAGCCAAGAGACCCAGTACTTC. Protein: CASSLSGSQETQYF.